A selection of T cell receptor beta chains follows, all from one sample in a study of CD8+CD57+ T cells in acquired aplastic anemia. TCRdb passed the reads through MiXCR, listing each CDR3 protein once. The profile shows approximately 380,000 distinct CDR3 sequences, under 80% of them singletons. Sequenced sample: sorted CD4+, CD8+, or CD8+CD57+ T cells (not recorded which) from PBMCs. The receptors stem from a human donor in good health, serving as a control. Both conserved end residues are part of each CDR3. The D gene is left open where the match is weak. Only part of the rows carry a size: once, few, many, or a class if the clone is expanded.

>TRBJ1-6|-|TRBV6-5|many
TGTGCCAGCAGTTATCAGCCACATAATTCACCCCTCCACTTT
CASSYQPHNSPLHF
>TRBJ2-1|-|TRBV7-2|-
TGTGCCAGCAGCTTACATCCCCCGGTCCTAAATGATCAGTTCTTC
CASSLHPPVLNDQFF
>TRBJ2-5|-|TRBV12-3/TRBV12-4|once
TGTGCCAGCAGCTCCTCGCTCCAAGAGACCGAGTACTTC
CASSSSLQETEYF
>TRBJ2-5|-|TRBV15|many
TGTGCCACCAGCAGAGATCGTGTCCGAGTTGGTAGGGAGACCCAGTACTTC
CATSRDRVRVGRETQYF
>TRBJ2-5|-|TRBV5-1|-
TGTGCCAGCAGCTTGGTGGGACTTTGGGAGACCCAGTACTTC
CASSLVGLWETQYF
>TRBJ2-1|-|TRBV5-1|once
TGCGCCAGCAGCTTCACGCGAGATGAGCAGTTCTTC
CASSFTRDEQFF
>TRBJ1-1|TRBD1|TRBV24-1|-
TGTGCCACCAGTGAAGCCGGGACAGGGGACACTGAAGCTTTCTTT
CATSEAGTGDTEAFF
>TRBJ2-1|-|TRBV19|many
TGTGCCAGTAGTATAGCTCGCGGGGATTACAATGAGCAGTTCTTC
CASSIARGDYNEQFF
>TRBJ2-1|TRBD2|TRBV29-1|-
TGCAGCGTTGAAGAGGCGGGGGGCCGCAATGAGCAGTTCTTC
CSVEEAGGRNEQFF
>TRBJ2-5|-|TRBV5-1|-
TGCGCCAGCAGCGAGGGACATCAAGACACCCAGTACTTC
CASSEGHQDTQYF
>TRBJ1-1|-|TRBV10-3|-
-
CAIGSAVYLCASSFAGRTEAFF
>TRBJ1-3|-|TRBV19|-
TGTGCCAGTAGTCCGCCTACAAGGGGCTACGAGGTAACCATATATTTT
CASSPPTRGYEVTIYF
>TRBJ2-5|-|TRBV15|many
TGTGCCACCAGCAGAGATCGCGTACTTTGGCAGACCCAGTACTTC
CATSRDRVLWQTQYF
>TRBJ2-2|-|TRBV12-3/TRBV12-4|-
TGTGCCAGCAGTTTGGTTACGGGGAACACCGGGGAGCTGTTTTTT
CASSLVTGNTGELFF
>TRBJ1-1|-|TRBV6-1|-
TGTGCCAGCAGGAGTTCAGGGGAGAGGGCTGAAGCTTTCTTT
CASRSSGERAEAFF
>TRBJ1-3|TRBD1|TRBV7-2|few
TGTGCCAGCAGCTGGGACAGCCGTAACTATGGCTACACCATATATTTT
CASSWDSRNYGYTIYF
>TRBJ2-3|-|TRBV7-2|many
TGTGCCAGCAGCTTAATTAGGGGGGACACAGATACGCAGTATTTT
CASSLIRGDTDTQYF
>TRBJ2-7|TRBD2|TRBV7-2|once
TGTGCCAGCATCCGCCGGACTAGCAGTTCCTACGAGCAGTACTTC
CASIRRTSSSYEQYF
>TRBJ2-1|TRBD2|TRBV25-1|-
TGTGCCAGCAGTGCGGCTGACGGGGGGTTCAATGAGCAGTTCTTC
CASSAADGGFNEQFF
>TRBJ2-1|-|TRBV29-1|-
TGCAGCGGTGGCACCTACAATGGGCAGTTCTTC
CSGGTYNGQFF
>TRBJ2-7|TRBD1|TRBV7-2|few
TGTGCCAGCAGCATCGACAGGGGTCAGGGCAATCAGCCCTTC
CASSIDRGQGNQPF
>TRBJ1-2|-|TRBV6-5|-
TGTGCCACCGGGCCCCGTGATTATGGCTACACCTTC
CATGPRDYGYTF
>TRBJ2-7|-|TRBV7-9|-
TGTGCCAGCAGCTTAGGCAGGTTGGATGGCTACACCTACTACTTC
CASSLGRLDGYTYYF
>TRBJ2-1|-|TRBV9|-
-
CASSLYICSARRLADSYNEQFF
>TRBJ1-2|-|TRBV7-2|once
TGTGCCAGTAGCACCGGTCGACAAGAGACTAACAATGACTACACCTTC
CASSTGRQETNNDYTF
>TRBJ2-3|-|TRBV6-2/TRBV6-3|many
TGTGCCAGCAGTTACGTCGTCGGTCTCACAGATACGCAGTATTTT
CASSYVVGLTDTQYF
>TRBJ2-1|-|TRBV12-3/TRBV12-4|-
TGTGCCAGCAGCCAAGGGGAGGCAGGCTTGTTACGGGAGCAGTTCTTC
CASSQGEAGLLREQFF
>TRBJ1-2|-|TRBV10-3|-
TGTGCCATGGGAGAGGGGTACGCTAACTATGGCTACACCTTC
CAMGEGYANYGYTF
>TRBJ2-1|-|TRBV7-4|-
TGTGCCAGCAGCAAAAGAGAGGGGTCGGGGAATGAGCAGTTCTTC
CASSKREGSGNEQFF
>TRBJ2-7|TRBD1|TRBV12-3/TRBV12-4|many
TGTGCCAGCAGTCGTACCGGGACAGAACTCTACGAGCAGTACTTC
CASSRTGTELYEQYF
>TRBJ2-3|-|TRBV20-1|-
TGCAGTGCTGGAGACGGAGGAACCACTAGCACAGATACGCAGTATTTT
CSAGDGGTTSTDTQYF
>TRBJ1-2|-|TRBV9|-
TGTGCCAGCAGCGTAGTACATCTGACAATCAGCCCCACCTTC
CASSVVHLTISPTF
>TRBJ2-1|TRBD1|TRBV19|few
TGTGCCAGTAGTTGGACAGGGCAGATCAATGAGCAGTTCTTC
CASSWTGQINEQFF
>TRBJ2-3|TRBD1|TRBV5-1|-
TGCGCCAGCAGCGAAGGACAGGGGTCGCGCACAGATACGCAGTATTTT
CASSEGQGSRTDTQYF
>TRBJ1-5|TRBD1|TRBV7-9|-
TGTGCCAGCAGCTGGGACAGGGCTAGCCAGCACCAGCATTTT
CASSWDRASQHQHF
>TRBJ1-6|TRBD1|TRBV12-3/TRBV12-4|-
TGTGCCAGCAGTTCGAACAGGGGAGGGTCACCCCTCCACTTT
CASSSNRGGSPLHF
>TRBJ2-7|-|TRBV20-1|-
TGCAGCGTCCCTTTAGGGGCCGTACAGGACTTC
CSVPLGAVQDF
>TRBJ2-7|-|TRBV20-1|-
TGCAGTGCTAGAGGAGGCAGAAATACGGACGAGCAGTACTTC
CSARGGRNTDEQYF
>TRBJ1-5|-|TRBV24-1|-
TGTGCCGCCAGTACCGGAGATCAGCCCCAGCATTTT
CAASTGDQPQHF
>TRBJ1-1|TRBD1|TRBV4-3|-
TGCGCCGGCAGGACAGGGAACACTGAAGCTTTCTTT
CAGRTGNTEAFF
>TRBJ1-5|-|TRBV7-9|-
TGTGCCAGCAGTGCAGGGTGGGGGCCCCAGCATTTT
CASSAGWGPQHF
>TRBJ2-5|-|TRBV29-1|-
TGCAGCGTCGGCGGAGGGCCCTCAGAGACCCAGTACTTC
CSVGGGPSETQYF
>TRBJ2-5|-|TRBV7-8|many
TGTGCCAGCAGCCCGGGTGGGATCCAAGAGACCCAGTACTTC
CASSPGGIQETQYF
>TRBJ1-6|-|TRBV2|-
TGTGCCAGCACGACGGATTACAATTCACCCCTCCACTTT
CASTTDYNSPLHF
>TRBJ1-2|-|TRBV20-1|-
TGCAGTGCTAGAACCGAGAACTATGGCTACACCTTC
CSARTENYGYTF
>TRBJ1-4|-|TRBV6-5|many
TGTGCCAGCAGTTACTCGGATAGGAGAAATGAAAAACTGTTTTTT
CASSYSDRRNEKLFF
>TRBJ1-2|-|TRBV7-9|once
TGTGCCACCAGCATAGGGTACGGGGCCATACACTATGGCTACACCTTC
CATSIGYGAIHYGYTF
>TRBJ2-5|-|TRBV7-2|-
TGTGCCAGCAGCTTAGACGCGACCCAGTACTTC
CASSLDATQYF
>TRBJ1-4|-|TRBV9|-
TGTGCCAGCAGCGGAGTCCCAGGACCAACGGGTGGCTTTTTT
CASSGVPGPTGGFF
>TRBJ2-7|TRBD1|TRBV7-2|-
TGTGCCAGCAGCTCAGTGGGACAGGGTCGGAAACAGATATTC
CASSSVGQGRKQIF
>TRBJ1-6|-|TRBV2|once
TGTGCCAGCAGCTTCCGGGGACAAAGTACCCCCCACCACTTT
CASSFRGQSTPHHF
>TRBJ1-1|-|TRBV2|-
TGTGCCAGCAGGCAGACAGTGGAGGGAAACACCACATATTTTTGCTTT
CASRQTVEGNTTYFCF
>TRBJ1-4|-|TRBV5-1|many
TGCGCCAGCAGCTTGGAAACGGGTAGAAATGAAAAACTGTTTTTT
CASSLETGRNEKLFF
>TRBJ1-1|-|TRBV20-1|many
TGCAGTACCGCCCCCCTACAGGGTGTCACTGAAGCTTTCTTT
CSTAPLQGVTEAFF
>TRBJ2-7|TRBD1|TRBV12-3/TRBV12-4|-
TGTGCCAGCAGTTTTGGCAGGGGGTACGAGCAGTACTTC
CASSFGRGYEQYF
>TRBJ2-2|TRBD2|TRBV2|-
TGTGCCAGCAGAACACTAGCGGGGGGTACCGGGGAGCTGTTTTTT
CASRTLAGGTGELFF
>TRBJ2-1|-|TRBV2|-
TGTGCCAGCAGTCAGTCTAGTGGGGGATACTACAATGAGCAGTTCTTC
CASSQSSGGYYNEQFF